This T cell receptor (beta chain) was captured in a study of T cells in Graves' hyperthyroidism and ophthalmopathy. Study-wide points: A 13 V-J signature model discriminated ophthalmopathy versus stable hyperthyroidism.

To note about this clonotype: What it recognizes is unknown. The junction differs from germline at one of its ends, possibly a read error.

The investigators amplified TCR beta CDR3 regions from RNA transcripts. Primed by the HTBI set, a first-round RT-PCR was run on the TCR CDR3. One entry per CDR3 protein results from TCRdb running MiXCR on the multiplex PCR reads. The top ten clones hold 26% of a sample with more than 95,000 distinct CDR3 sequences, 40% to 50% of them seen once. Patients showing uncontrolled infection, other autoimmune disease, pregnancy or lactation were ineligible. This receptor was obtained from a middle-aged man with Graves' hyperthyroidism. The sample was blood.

The CDR3 DNA follows: TGTGCCAACAGCTTATCAGCTAGCTACGGGCAGTACTTC. Translating it yields CANSLSASYGQYF. The V call is TRBV7-6, the J call TRBJ2-7; the D gene is possibly TRBD2 (5 bases). The CDR3 covers 13 residues. CDR1 and CDR2 (germline): SGHVS, FNYEAQ. Based on the CDR3 plus reference TRBV7-6 and TRBJ2-7, the full variable domain is GAGVSQSPRYKVTKRGQDVALRCDPISGHVSLYWYRQALGQGPEFLTYFNYEAQQDKSGLPNDRFSAERPEGSISTLTIQRTEQRDSAMYRCANSLSASYGQYFGPGTRLTVT.